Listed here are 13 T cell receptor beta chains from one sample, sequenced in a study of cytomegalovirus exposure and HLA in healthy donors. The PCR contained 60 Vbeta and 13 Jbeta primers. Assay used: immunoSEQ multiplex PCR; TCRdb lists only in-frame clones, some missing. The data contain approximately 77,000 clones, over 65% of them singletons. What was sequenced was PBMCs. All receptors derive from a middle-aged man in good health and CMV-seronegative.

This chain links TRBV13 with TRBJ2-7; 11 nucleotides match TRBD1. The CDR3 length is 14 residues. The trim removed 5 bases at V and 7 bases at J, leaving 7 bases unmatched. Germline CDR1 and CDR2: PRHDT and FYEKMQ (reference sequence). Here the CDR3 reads CASSQGQGVGEQYF. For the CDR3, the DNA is TGTGCCAGCAGCCAGGGACAGGGGGTGGGGGAGCAGTACTTC.

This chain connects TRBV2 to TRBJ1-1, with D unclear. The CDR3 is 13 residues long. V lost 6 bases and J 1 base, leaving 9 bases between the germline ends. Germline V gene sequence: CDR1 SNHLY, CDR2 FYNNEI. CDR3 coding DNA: TGTGCCAGCAGCCCCGGGAGGAACACTGAAGCTTTCTTT. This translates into CASSPGRNTEAFF.

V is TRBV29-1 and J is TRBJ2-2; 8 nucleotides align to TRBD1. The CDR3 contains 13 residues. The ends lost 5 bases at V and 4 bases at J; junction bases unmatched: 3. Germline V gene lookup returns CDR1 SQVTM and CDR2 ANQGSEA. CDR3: CSVITGGTGELFF. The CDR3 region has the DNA TGCAGCGTTATTACAGGGGGCACCGGGGAGCTGTTTTTT.

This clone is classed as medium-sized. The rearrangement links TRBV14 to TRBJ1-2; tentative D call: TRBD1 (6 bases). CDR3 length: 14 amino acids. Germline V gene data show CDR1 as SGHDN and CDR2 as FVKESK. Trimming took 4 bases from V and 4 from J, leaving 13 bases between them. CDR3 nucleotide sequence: TGTGCCAGCAGCCCGACAGGATATTCCTATGGCTACACCTTC. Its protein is CASSPTGYSYGYTF. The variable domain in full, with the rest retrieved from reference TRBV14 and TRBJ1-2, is EAGVTQFPSHSVIEKGQTVTLRCDPISGHDNLYWYRRVMGKEIKFLLHFVKESKQDESGMPNNRFLAERTGGTYSTLKVQPAELEDSGVYFCASSPTGYSYGYTFGSGTRLTVV.

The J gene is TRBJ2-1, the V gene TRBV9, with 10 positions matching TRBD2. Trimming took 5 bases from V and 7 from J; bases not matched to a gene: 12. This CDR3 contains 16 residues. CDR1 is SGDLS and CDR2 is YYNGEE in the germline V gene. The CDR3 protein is CASSAPTSGITNEQFF. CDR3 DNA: TGTGCCAGCAGTGCACCTACTAGCGGGATCACGAATGAGCAGTTCTTC.

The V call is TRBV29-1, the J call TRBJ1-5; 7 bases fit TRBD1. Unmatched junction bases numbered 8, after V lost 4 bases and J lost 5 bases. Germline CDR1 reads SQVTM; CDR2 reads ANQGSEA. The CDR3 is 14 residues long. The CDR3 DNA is TGCAGCGTTGGAGTAGGGGGCCTAGATCAGCCCCAGCATTTT. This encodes CSVGVGGLDQPQHF.

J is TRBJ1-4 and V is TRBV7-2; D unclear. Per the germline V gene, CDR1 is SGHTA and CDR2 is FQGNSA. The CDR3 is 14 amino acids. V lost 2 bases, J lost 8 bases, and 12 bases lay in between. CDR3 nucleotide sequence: TGTGCCAGCAGCTTAAGCCGGTTGTCGGAAAAACTGTTTTTT. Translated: CASSLSRLSEKLFF.

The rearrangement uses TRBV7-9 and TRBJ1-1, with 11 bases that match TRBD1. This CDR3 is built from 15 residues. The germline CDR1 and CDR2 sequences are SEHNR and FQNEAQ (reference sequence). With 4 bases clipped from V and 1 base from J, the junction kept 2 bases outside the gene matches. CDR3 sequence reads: CASSYGQGANTEAFF. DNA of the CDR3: TGTGCCAGCAGCTACGGACAGGGGGCGAACACTGAAGCTTTCTTT.

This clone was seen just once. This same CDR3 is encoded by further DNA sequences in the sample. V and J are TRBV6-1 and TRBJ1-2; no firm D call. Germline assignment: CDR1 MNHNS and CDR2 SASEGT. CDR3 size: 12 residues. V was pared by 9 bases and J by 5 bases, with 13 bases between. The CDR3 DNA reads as TGTGCCAGTGTAAATCTAGGATATGGCTACACCTTC. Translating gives CASVNLGYGYTF.

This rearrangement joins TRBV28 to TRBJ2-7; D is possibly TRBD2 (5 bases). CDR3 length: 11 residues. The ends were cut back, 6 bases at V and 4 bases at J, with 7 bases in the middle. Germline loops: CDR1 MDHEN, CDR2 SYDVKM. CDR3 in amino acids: CASSPGYEQYF. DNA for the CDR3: TGTGCCAGCAGCCCGGGGTACGAGCAGTACTTC.

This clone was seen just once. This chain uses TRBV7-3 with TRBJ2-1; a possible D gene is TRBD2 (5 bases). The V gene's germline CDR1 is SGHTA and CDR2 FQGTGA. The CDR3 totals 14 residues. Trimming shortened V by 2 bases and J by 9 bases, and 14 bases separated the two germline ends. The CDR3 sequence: CASSLSGSFSEQFF. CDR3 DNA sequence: TGTGCCAGCAGCTTATCGGGGTCATTTAGTGAGCAGTTCTTC.

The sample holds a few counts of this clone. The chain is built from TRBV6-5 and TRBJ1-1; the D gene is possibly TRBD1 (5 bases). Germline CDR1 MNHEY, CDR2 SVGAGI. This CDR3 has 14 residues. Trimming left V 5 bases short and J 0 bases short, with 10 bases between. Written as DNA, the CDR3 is TGTGCCAGCAGTCGCCCGGGGGTGAACACTGAAGCTTTCTTT. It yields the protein CASSRPGVNTEAFF.

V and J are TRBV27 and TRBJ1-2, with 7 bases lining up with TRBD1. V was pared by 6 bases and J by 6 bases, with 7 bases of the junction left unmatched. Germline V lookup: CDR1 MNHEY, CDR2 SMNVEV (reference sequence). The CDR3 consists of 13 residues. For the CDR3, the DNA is TGTGCCAGCAGGGGTACGACAGGGAATGGCTACACCTTC. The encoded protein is CASRGTTGNGYTF.